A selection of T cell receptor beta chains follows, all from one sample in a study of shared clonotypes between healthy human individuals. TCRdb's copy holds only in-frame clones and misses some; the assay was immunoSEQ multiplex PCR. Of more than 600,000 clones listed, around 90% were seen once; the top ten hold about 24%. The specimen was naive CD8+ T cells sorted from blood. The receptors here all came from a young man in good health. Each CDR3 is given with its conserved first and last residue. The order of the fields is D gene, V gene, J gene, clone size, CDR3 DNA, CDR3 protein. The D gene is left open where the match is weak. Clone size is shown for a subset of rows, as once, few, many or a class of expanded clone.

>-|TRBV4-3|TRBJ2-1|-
TGCGCCAGCAGCCAGGGCCCCGTAGGGCAGAGCTCCTACAATGAGCAGTTCTTC
CASSQGPVGQSSYNEQFF
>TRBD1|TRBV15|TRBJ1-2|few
TGTGCCGCCTCCGGGACAGGGAATGGCTACACCTTC
CAASGTGNGYTF
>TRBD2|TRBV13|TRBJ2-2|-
TGTGCCATCCCGCTAGCGGGAGGCACCGGGGAGCTGTTTTTT
CAIPLAGGTGELFF
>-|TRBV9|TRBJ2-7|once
TGTGCCAGCAGCGTCTCTCCGGGCTCCTACGAGCAGTACTTC
CASSVSPGSYEQYF
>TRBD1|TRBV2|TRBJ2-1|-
TGTGCCAGACAGGGGATGATCGGTAATGAGCAGTTCTTC
CARQGMIGNEQFF
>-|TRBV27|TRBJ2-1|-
TGTGCCACTTTAGTGGGAGGAAGCTCCTACAATGAGCAGTTCTTC
CATLVGGSSYNEQFF
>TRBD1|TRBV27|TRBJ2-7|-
TGTGCCAGTTCCGACAGGGCGAGGGAGCAGTACTTC
CASSDRAREQYF
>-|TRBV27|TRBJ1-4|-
TGTGCCAGCAGAGCCGCCGGTTCGCCCCCGGGTAAACTGTTTTTT
CASRAAGSPPGKLFF
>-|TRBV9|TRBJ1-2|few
TGTGCCAGCAGCGATCAGGTTGGCTACACCTTC
CASSDQVGYTF
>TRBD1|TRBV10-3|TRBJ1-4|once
TGTGCCATCAGCGCTAAACAGGGGATGGAAAAACTGTTTTTT
CAISAKQGMEKLFF
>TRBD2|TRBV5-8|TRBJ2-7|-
TGTGCCAGCAGCTCCGGACTAGCGGGATACTACGAGCAGTACTTC
CASSSGLAGYYEQYF
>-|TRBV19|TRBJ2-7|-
TGTGCCAGTAGTATGACGGGGACCGAGCAGTACTTC
CASSMTGTEQYF
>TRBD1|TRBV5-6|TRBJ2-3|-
TGTGCCAGCAGCTTGAGTCTTGAGGGGGCTGTAACAGATACGCAGTATTTT
CASSLSLEGAVTDTQYF
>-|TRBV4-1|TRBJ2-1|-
TGCGCCAGCAGCCAAATTTCGGGTGGAAACTACAATGAGCAGTTCTTC
CASSQISGGNYNEQFF
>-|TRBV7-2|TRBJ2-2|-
TGTGCCAGCAGTCAAGGCCCCACCGGGGAGCTGTTTTTT
CASSQGPTGELFF
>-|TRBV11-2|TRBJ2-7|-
TGTGCCAGCAGCTTAAGGGGCAGGGGAGACGAGCAGTACTTC
CASSLRGRGDEQYF
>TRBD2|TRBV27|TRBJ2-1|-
TGTGCCAGCAGTTGGAGCGGGAGGGCCCAGTCCTACAATGAGCAGTTCTTC
CASSWSGRAQSYNEQFF
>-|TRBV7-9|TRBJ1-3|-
TGTGCCAGCAGCTTATTAATCCGGTCTGGAAACACCATATATTTT
CASSLLIRSGNTIYF
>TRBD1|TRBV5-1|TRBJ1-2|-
TGCGCCAGCAGTGACAGGGGTTCGGGCTATGGCTACACCTTC
CASSDRGSGYGYTF
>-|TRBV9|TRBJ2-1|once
TGTGCCAGCAGCGTAGTCCAGAGCTCCTACAATGAGCAGTTCTTC
CASSVVQSSYNEQFF
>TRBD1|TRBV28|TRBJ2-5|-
TGTGCCAGCAGTCCCCGGGACAGCAAAGAGACCCAGTACTTC
CASSPRDSKETQYF
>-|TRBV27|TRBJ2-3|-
TGTGCCAGCAGTTTAAGCTATAGCACAGATACGCAGTATTTT
CASSLSYSTDTQYF
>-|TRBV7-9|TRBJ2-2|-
TGTGCCAGCAGCTTAGGCGGAGGGAGGCCCACCGGGGAGCTGTTTTTT
CASSLGGGRPTGELFF
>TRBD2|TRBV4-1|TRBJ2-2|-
TGCGCCAGCAGCTTGGGCGGCGGGAGGGGTCCCGCCGGGGAGCTGTTTTTT
CASSLGGGRGPAGELFF
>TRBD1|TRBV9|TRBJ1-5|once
TGTGCCAGCAGCGTAGGCAGGGGGGGACCGGAGCCCCAGCATTTT
CASSVGRGGPEPQHF
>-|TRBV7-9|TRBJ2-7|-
TGTGCCAGCAGCTTAGACAGGCCGGCCTACGAGCAGTACTTC
CASSLDRPAYEQYF
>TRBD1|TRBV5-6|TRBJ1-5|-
TGTGCCAGCAGCCAACAGGGGGGAAATCAGCCCCAGCATTTT
CASSQQGGNQPQHF
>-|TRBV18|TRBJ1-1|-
TGTGCCAGCTCACCAGTTGGGGACGCTGTTTCCGAAGCTTTCTTT
CASSPVGDAVSEAFF
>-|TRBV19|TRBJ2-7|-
TGTGCCAGTAGTTCCTGGGGGGACTCCTACGAGCAGTACTTC
CASSSWGDSYEQYF
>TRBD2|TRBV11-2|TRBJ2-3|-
TGTGCCAGCAGCTTACTAGCGGGTACAGATACGCAGTATTTT
CASSLLAGTDTQYF
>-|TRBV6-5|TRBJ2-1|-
TGTGCCAGCAGTTTCGGAGGTTACAATGAGCAGTTCTTC
CASSFGGYNEQFF
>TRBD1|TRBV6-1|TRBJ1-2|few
TGTGCCAGCGTAGACCGGGACAGACTCTATGGCTACACCTTC
CASVDRDRLYGYTF
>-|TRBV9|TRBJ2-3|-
TGTGCCAGCAGCGTTGCACTTGGAGATACGCAGTATTTT
CASSVALGDTQYF
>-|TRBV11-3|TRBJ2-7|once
TGTGCCAGCAGCACAGGACAGTTCCACGAGCAGTACTTC
CASSTGQFHEQYF
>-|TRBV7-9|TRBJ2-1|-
TGTGCCAGCAGCTTAGTTGGTCTAGCGACCCACAATGAGCAGTTCTTC
CASSLVGLATHNEQFF
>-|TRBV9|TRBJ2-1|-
TGTGCCAGCAGCGTAGCTACTAGTTCCTACAATGAGCAGTTCTTC
CASSVATSSYNEQFF
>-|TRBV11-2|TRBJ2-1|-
TGTGCCAGCAGCCTTACTAGCCTACCTCTCGATGAGCAGTTCTTC
CASSLTSLPLDEQFF
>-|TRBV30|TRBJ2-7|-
TGTGCCTGGAGTGTTTCAGGGCGGTACGAGCAGTACTTC
CAWSVSGRYEQYF
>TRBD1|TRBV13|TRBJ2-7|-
TGTGCCAGCACCGGACAGGGGGCATACGAGCAGTACTTC
CASTGQGAYEQYF
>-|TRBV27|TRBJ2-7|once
TGTGCCAGCAGTTTAAAGATAACCTACGAGCAGTACTTC
CASSLKITYEQYF
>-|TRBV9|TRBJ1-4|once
TGTGCCAGCAGCCCCCGACAAGAAAATGAAAAACTGTTTTTT
CASSPRQENEKLFF
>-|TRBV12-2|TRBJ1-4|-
TGTGCAAGTCGCTTAGATGCGGGGCCAACTAATGAAAAACTGTTTTTT
CASRLDAGPTNEKLFF
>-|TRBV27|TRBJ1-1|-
TGTGCCAGCAGTCCCAGGGTAAACACTGAAGCTTTCTTT
CASSPRVNTEAFF
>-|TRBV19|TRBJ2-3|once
TGTGCCAGTAGTACCTCTAGCACAGATACGCAGTATTTT
CASSTSSTDTQYF
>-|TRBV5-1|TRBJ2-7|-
TGCGCCAGCAGTTCTACAGCACTTGGACACTACGAGCAGTACTTC
CASSSTALGHYEQYF
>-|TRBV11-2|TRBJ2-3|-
TGTGCCAGCAGCTTAGGTCTGACGGGAGAGGATATCTCAGATACGCAGTATTTT
CASSLGLTGEDISDTQYF
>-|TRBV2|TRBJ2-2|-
TGTGCCAGCAGCTCTCCGGGAGTAGGGGCCGGGGAGCTGTTTTTT
CASSSPGVGAGELFF
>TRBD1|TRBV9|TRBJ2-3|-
TGTGCCAGCAGCGTAGATGACAGGGATCTGTCAGATACGCAGTATTTT
CASSVDDRDLSDTQYF
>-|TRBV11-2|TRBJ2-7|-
TGTGCCAGCAGCTTAGTGGGGGGCTACGAGCAGTACTTC
CASSLVGGYEQYF
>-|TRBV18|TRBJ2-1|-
TGTGCCAGCTCACCAATAGGGGGCGAGCTAGCGGACTACAATGAGCAGTTCTTC
CASSPIGGELADYNEQFF